The sequence of this T cell receptor (beta chain) was determined in a study of blood T cells in healthy people across ages. Regarding the study as a whole: What prevented conclusive comparison of naive and antigen-experienced cells was that PBMCs were unsorted. Naive T cell percentage showed a strong correlation with TCR beta diversity. More naive CD4+ cells and higher diversity were found in long-lived than in aged donors.

Through a sample-barcoded 5' primer and a J-beta primer mix, a second PCR was run for about 7 to 12 cycles. Every cDNA was tagged by a template-switch adaptor with 12 random nucleotides. TCRdb re-derived calls from the 5' RACE reads in MiXCR, one entry per CDR3 protein. This sample carries roughly 730,000 distinct CDR3 sequences, around 50% of them seen once, and the ten largest clones take roughly 25%. The CDR3 loop spans 14 amino acids. Trimming removed 9 bases from V and 1 base from J; junction bases left unmatched: 7. Germline V gene data show CDR1 as MDHEN and CDR2 as SYDVKM. This clonotype was counted many times. No antigen is known for it.

The source of this sequence is a man between 35 and 55 years old in good health. Sequenced material: blood. The J gene is TRBJ2-3, the V gene TRBV28; 7 bases align to TRBD2. This CDR3 is CASIGTTGTDTQYF. For the CDR3, the DNA is TGTGCCAGTATCGGGACTACCGGCACAGATACGCAGTATTTT. Full variable domain (remainder filled in from reference TRBV28 and TRBJ2-3): DVKVTQSSRYLVKRTGEKVFLECVQDMDHENMFWYRQDPGLGLRLIYFSYDVKMKEKGDIPEGYSVSREKKERFSLILESASTNQTSMYLCASIGTTGTDTQYFGPGTRLTVL.